The source of this T cell receptor beta chain is a study of blood T cell repertoires in COVID-19. Produced via immunoSEQ multiplex PCR; TCRdb's table is partial and in-frame only. The data hold about 210,000 clones, with under 95% observed a single time. This clone was counted a few times. The sequence derives from a man aged 25 to 45 with acute or convalescent COVID-19. What was sequenced was peripheral blood.

CDR3 DNA: TGTGCCAGCAGTTACTCGAGGGATACGTCCCATGAGCAGTTCTTC. Its protein is CASSYSRDTSHEQFF. J is TRBJ2-1 and V is TRBV6-2 or TRBV6-3, with D maybe TRBD2 (5 bases). V lost 0 bases, J lost 8 bases, and 14 bases lay in between. From germline, CDR1 is MNHEY and CDR2 SVGEGT. This CDR3 has 15 residues.